The 5 T cell receptor beta chains presented below share a single source sample, sequenced in a study of identical twins' blood T cells. MiXCR, applied by TCRdb to the 5' RACE reads, yields one record per CDR3 protein. In the table there are fewer than 450,000 distinct CDR3 sequences, about 28% of which are singletons. The material sequenced was PBMCs. The receptors were sampled from a woman aged 18-55 years in good health.

The V gene is TRBV7-9, the J gene TRBJ2-1, with TRBD2 identical over 10 bases. With V trimmed by 2 bases and J by 0 bases, 4 bases remained unmatched. Germline V CDR1 and CDR2: SEHNR, FQNEAQ (reference sequence). This CDR3 spans 17 amino acids. DNA for the CDR3: TGTGCCAGCAGCTTACTAGCGGGGGCGTCCTCCTACAATGAGCAGTTCTTC. Translating gives CASSLLAGASSYNEQFF.

J is TRBJ2-1 and V is TRBV2; no reliable D call. Trimming pared 5 bases from V and 9 bases from J, leaving 8 bases between. Germline assignment: CDR1 SNHLY and CDR2 FYNNEI. CDR3 size: 11 residues. CDR3 bases: TGTGCCAGCAGTTGGGCTAGTGAGCAGTTCTTC. As protein: CASSWASEQFF.

The chain recombines TRBV11-3 with TRBJ2-3, with TRBD2 matching over 12 bases. The CDR3 totals 19 residues. The trim removed 5 bases at V and 0 bases at J, leaving 12 bases unmatched. CDR1 SGHNT and CDR2 YENEEA come from the germline V gene. The DNA of the CDR3 is TGTGCCAGCAGCAACACTAGGACTAGCGGGGCCTCTAGCACAGATACGCAGTATTTT. Translation: CASSNTRTSGASSTDTQYF.

This clonotype was counted a few times. The chain employs TRBV15 and TRBJ1-4, with a possible D match to TRBD1 (5 bases). The length of the CDR3 is 15 residues. The germline V gene encodes CDR1 LNHNV and CDR2 YYDKDF (reference sequence). V lost 0 bases and J 8 bases, leaving 13 bases between the germline ends. The CDR3 DNA follows: TGTGCCACCAGCAGAGATGGCGACAGTGGGGAAAAACTGTTTTTT. This sequence encodes CATSRDGDSGEKLFF.

The V call is TRBV20-1, the J call TRBJ2-1; 7 bases agree with TRBD1. The ends lost 1 base at V and 1 base at J; junction bases unmatched: 7. The germline CDR1 and CDR2 sequences are DFQATT and SNEGSKA (reference sequence). The CDR3 has 16 amino acids. CDR3 sequence reads: CSARVRTGHSYNEQFF. CDR3 nucleotides: TGCAGTGCTAGAGTTCGGACAGGCCATTCCTACAATGAGCAGTTCTTC.